This T cell receptor beta chain was identified during a study of T cell responses to AZD1222 COVID-19 vaccine. Study details: Pooling was applied to second doses at about 4 or about 12 weeks.

Study outcomes and limitations: In all cases, repertoires were sampled only after the peak T cell response. Donors were mostly white British, more females; clonal diversity possibly underestimated. Spike-specific TCR depth and breadth grew after two AZD1222 doses.

Produced via immunoSEQ multiplex PCR; TCRdb's table is partial and in-frame only. Of 150,000 to 200,000 clones in the sample, 90% to 95% were seen once. This CDR3 has 14 residues. J lost 4 bases, V lost 6 bases, and 2 bases had no gene match. Looked up from germline, CDR1 is MGHDK and CDR2 is SYGVNS. On this clone: Its cognate antigen is unknown.

The sample consisted of peripheral blood, taken on day 0 of AZD1222 vaccination. J is TRBJ1-4 and V is TRBV25-1; 10 bases line up with TRBD1. The TCR originated in an adult in good health. CDR3 loop: CASRTGGINEKLFF. The CDR3 DNA reads TGTGCCAGCAGGACAGGGGGCATTAATGAAAAACTGTTTTTT.